This T cell receptor (beta chain) derives from a study of radiation and T cells in renal cell carcinoma. Time point in this sample: baseline pretreatment blood. Indicated treatment: 15 Gy SBRT to primary tumor, nephrectomy 4 weeks later. Produced via immunoSEQ multiplex PCR; TCRdb's table is partial and in-frame only. The data hold about 150,000 clones, with roughly 84% observed a single time. A single count supports this clone. Its antigen remains unidentified. V lost 2 bases to trimming and J lost 0 bases, with 11 bases between them. The CDR3 extends over 16 amino acids. The germline V gene encodes CDR1 SNHLY and CDR2 FYNNEI. Study results and caveats: Baseline intratumoral clonotype presence is unknown without pretreatment biopsies. From baseline, blood top tumor clonotypes peaked at 2 weeks post-radiation.

The V and J genes are TRBV2 and TRBJ2-1; D is unclear. The receptor's source is a woman between 45 and 65 years old with renal cell carcinoma. This specimen consisted of blood, obtained from a patient whose treatment included radiotherapy and nephrectomy. Here the CDR3 reads CASSENSGYSYNEQFF. The CDR3 DNA reads TGTGCCAGCAGTGAAAATAGTGGGTACTCCTACAATGAGCAGTTCTTC.